This T cell receptor (beta chain) was identified during a study of T cells after yellow fever vaccination. Study conclusions and caveats: A small share of clonotypes appeared in both CD4 and CD8 compartments. FACS-sorted repertoires might harbor abundant contaminating clonotypes from the bulk population.

Template-switching 5'RACE yielded the TCR cDNA; a universal primer site and UMIs were added in the process. TCRdb re-called the 5' RACE reads through MiXCR, storing one row per CDR3 protein. The sample consists of 250,000 to 300,000 distinct CDR3 sequences, about 5% of them appearing once. This clonotype was seen at least ten times. The antigen is unknown. With 5 bases removed from V and 1 base from J, the gap between germline ends came to 8 bases. This CDR3 has 14 residues. Germline-derived CDR1 and CDR2 are SEHNR and FQNEAQ (reference sequence). The input for sequencing was CD4+ T cells sorted from PBMCs, taken on the day of the yellow fever booster vaccination. The TCR was taken from a man in his late teens or twenties who received the YFV17D yellow fever vaccine. The chain links TRBV7-9 to TRBJ2-2; D remains unclear. CDR3 bases: TGTGCCAGCAGCCTGCCCAGGAACACCGGGGAGCTGTTTTTT. Translating gives CASSLPRNTGELFF.